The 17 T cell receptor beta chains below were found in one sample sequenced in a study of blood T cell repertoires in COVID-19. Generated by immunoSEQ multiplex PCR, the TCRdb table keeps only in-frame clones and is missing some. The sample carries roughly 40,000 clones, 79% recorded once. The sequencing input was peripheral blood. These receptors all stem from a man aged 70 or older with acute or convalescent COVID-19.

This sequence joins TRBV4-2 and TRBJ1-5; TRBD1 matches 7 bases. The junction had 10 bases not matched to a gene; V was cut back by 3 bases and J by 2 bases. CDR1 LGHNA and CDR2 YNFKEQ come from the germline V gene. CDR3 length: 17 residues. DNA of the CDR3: TGTGCCAGCAGCCAGGATCAAGGGGGCGAGGGCAATCAGCCCCAGCATTTT. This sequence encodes CASSQDQGGEGNQPQHF.

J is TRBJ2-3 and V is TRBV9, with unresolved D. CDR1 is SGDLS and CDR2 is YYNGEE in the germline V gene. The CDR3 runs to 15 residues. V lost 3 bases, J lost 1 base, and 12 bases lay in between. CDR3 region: CASSAESAGTDTQYF. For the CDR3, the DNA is TGTGCCAGCAGCGCCGAATCCGCGGGCACAGATACGCAGTATTTT.

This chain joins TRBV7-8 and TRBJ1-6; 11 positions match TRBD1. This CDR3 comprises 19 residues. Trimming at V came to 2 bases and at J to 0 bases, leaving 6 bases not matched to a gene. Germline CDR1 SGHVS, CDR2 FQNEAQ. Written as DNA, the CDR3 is TGTGCCAGCAGCTTACAGCTCGGGACAGGGGGCTCCTATAATTCACCCCTCCACTTT. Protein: CASSLQLGTGGSYNSPLHF. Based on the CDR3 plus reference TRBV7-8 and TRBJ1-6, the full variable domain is GAGVSQSPRYKVAKRGQDVALRCDPISGHVSLFWYQQALGQGPEFLTYFQNEAQLDKSGLPSDRFFAERPEGSVSTLKIQRTQQEDSAVYLCASSLQLGTGGSYNSPLHFGNGTRLTVT.

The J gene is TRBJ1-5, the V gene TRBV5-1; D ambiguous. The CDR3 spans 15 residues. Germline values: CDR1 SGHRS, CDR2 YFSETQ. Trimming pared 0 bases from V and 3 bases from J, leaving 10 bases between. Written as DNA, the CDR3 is TGCGCCAGCAGCTTGGGGCCGGGAACCAATCAGCCCCAGCATTTT. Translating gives CASSLGPGTNQPQHF.

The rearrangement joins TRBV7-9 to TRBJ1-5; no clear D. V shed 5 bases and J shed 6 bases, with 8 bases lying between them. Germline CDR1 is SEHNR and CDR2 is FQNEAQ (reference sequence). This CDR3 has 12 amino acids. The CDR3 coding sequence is TGTGCCAGCAGCCCAAATAGTCAGCCCCAGCATTTT. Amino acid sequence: CASSPNSQPQHF.

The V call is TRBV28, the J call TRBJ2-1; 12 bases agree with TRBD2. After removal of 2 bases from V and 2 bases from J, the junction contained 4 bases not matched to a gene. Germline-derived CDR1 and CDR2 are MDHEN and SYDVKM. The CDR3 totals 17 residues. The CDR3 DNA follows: TGTGCCAGCAGTTTACAATCTAGCGGGAGGGCCTACAATGAGCAGTTCTTC. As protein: CASSLQSSGRAYNEQFF.

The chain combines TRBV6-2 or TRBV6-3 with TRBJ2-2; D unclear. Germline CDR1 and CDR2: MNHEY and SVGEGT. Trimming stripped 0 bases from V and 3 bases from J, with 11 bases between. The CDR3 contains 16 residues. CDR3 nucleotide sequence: TGTGCCAGCAGTTACTCGAGAGCACTGGACACCGGGGAGCTGTTTTTT. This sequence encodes CASSYSRALDTGELFF.

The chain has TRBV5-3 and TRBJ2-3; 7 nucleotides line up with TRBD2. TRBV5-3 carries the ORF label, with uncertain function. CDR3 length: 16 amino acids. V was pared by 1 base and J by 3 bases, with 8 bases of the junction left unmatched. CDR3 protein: CARSLKASGMTDTQYF. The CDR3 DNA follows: TGTGCCAGAAGCTTGAAGGCTAGCGGAATGACAGATACGCAGTATTTT.

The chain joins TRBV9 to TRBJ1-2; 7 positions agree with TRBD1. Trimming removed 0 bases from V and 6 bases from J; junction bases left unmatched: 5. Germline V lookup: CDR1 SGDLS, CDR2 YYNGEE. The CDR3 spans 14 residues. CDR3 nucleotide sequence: TGTGCCAGCAGCGTAGGATCAGGGGGGAATGGCTACACCTTC. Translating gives CASSVGSGGNGYTF.

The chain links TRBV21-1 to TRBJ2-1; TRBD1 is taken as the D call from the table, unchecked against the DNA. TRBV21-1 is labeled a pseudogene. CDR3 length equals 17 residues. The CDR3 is CASSSSPGQGFFNEQFF. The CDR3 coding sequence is TGTGCCAGCAGCTCTTCGCCCGGACAGGGATTTTTCAATGAGCAGTTCTTC.

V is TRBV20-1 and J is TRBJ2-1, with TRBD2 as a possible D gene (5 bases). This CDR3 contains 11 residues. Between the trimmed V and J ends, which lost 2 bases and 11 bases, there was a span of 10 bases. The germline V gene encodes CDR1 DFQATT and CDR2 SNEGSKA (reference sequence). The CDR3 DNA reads TGCAGTGCTAGATCCGGGATGAAGCAGTTCTTC. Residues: CSARSGMKQFF.

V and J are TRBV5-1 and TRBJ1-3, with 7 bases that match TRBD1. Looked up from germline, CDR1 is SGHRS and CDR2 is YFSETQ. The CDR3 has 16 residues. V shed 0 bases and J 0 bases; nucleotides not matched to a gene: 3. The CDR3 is CASSLGDSYSGNTIYF. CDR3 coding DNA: TGCGCCAGCAGCTTGGGGGACAGCTACTCTGGAAACACCATATATTTT.

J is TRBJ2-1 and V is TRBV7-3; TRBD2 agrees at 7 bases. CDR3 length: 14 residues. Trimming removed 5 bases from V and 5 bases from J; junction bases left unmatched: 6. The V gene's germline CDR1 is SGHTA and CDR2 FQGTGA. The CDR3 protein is CASSPGLPNNEQFF. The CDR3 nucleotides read TGTGCCAGCAGCCCGGGACTACCAAACAATGAGCAGTTCTTC.

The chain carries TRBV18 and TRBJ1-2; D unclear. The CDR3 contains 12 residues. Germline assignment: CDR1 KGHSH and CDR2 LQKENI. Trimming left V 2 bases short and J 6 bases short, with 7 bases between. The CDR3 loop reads CASSPDGNGYTF. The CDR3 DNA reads TGTGCCAGCTCACCAGACGGGAATGGCTACACCTTC.

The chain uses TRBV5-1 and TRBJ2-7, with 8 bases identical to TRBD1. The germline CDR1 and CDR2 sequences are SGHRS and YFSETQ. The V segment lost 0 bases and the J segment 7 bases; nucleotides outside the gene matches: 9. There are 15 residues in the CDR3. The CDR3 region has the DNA TGCGCCAGCAGCTTGGAAGCAGGGGGCGCTTTAGAGCAGTACTTC. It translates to CASSLEAGGALEQYF.

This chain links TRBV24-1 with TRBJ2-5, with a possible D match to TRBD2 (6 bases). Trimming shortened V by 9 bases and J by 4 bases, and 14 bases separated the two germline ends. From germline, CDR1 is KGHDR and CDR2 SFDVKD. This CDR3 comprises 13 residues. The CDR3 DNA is TGTGCCACCGCAGGGACTGCCTTAGAGACCCAGTACTTC. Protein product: CATAGTALETQYF.

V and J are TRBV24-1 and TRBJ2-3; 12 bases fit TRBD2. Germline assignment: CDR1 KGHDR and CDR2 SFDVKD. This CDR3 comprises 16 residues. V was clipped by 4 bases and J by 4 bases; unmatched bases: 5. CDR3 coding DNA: TGTGCCACCAGTGACCTACTAGCGGGAGGCGCAGATACGCAGTATTTT. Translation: CATSDLLAGGADTQYF.